The text below deals with one T cell receptor beta chain. Its antigen remains unidentified. This CDR3 region has 11 residues. In germline, CDR1 is SNHLY, CDR2 FYNNEI. Trimming took off 11 bases at V and 0 bases at J, with 7 bases between the two ends. The TCR beta CDR3 regions underwent amplification using RNA transcripts as the source. Initially, a first-round RT-PCR of the TCR CDR3 employed the HTBI primer set. Each CDR3 protein gets one entry after TCRdb re-called the multiplex PCR reads with MiXCR. The data show a few hundred thousand distinct CDR3 sequences, 14% to 15% seen once. The sample is drawn from a study of T cells in Graves' hyperthyroidism and ophthalmopathy. For the study at large: Before treatment of any kind, peripheral blood was taken at initial diagnosis. Findings and limits, study-wide: From stable hyperthyroidism, ophthalmopathy was separated by a 13 V-J model. For ophthalmopathy, model prediction preceded onset by a median about 6 months.

Uncontrolled infection, other autoimmune disease, pregnancy or lactation disqualified patients from enrolment. This sequence joins TRBV2 and TRBJ2-5; no clear D gene. Material for sequencing was blood. This receptor was identified in a woman between 40 and 55 years old with Graves' hyperthyroidism that later progressed to Graves' ophthalmopathy. CDR3 region: CASLYQETQYF. The DNA of the CDR3 is TGTGCCTCCCTTTACCAAGAGACCCAGTACTTC.